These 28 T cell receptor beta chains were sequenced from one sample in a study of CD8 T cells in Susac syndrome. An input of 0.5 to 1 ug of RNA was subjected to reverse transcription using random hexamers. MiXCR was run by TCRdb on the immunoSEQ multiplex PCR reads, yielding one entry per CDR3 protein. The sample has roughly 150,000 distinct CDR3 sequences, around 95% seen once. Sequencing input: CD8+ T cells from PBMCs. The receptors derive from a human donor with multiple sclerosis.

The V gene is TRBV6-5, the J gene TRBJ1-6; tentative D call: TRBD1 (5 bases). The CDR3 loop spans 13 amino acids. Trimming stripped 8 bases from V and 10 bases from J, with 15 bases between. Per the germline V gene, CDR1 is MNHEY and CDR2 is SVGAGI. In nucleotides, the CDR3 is TGTGCCAGCGGAGGGACGGGGAACTCACCCCTCCACTTT. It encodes CASGGTGNSPLHF.

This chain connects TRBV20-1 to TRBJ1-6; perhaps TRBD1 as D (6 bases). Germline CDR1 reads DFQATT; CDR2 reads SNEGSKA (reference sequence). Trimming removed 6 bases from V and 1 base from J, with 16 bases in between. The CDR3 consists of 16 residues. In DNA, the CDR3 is TGCAGTGCCAGGGGAGGGATCTCGTCCTATAATTCACCCCTCCACTTT. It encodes CSARGGISSYNSPLHF.

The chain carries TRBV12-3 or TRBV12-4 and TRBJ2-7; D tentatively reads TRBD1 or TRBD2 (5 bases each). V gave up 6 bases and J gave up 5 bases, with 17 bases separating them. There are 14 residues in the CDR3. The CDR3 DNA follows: TGTGCCAGCAGCGCCGGACCGATGGGGGACGAGCAGTACTTC. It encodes CASSAGPMGDEQYF.

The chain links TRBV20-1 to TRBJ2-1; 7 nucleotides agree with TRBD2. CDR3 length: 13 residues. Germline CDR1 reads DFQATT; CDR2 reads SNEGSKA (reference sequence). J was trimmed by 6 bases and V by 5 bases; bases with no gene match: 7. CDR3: CSAPGLVRNEQFF. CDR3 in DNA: TGCAGTGCTCCTGGACTAGTTCGCAATGAGCAGTTCTTC.

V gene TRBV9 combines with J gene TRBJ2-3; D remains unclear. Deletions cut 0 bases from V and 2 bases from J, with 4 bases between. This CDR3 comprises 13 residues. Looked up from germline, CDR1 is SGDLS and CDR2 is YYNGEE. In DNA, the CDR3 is TGTGCCAGCAGCGTAGCGGCCACAGATACGCAGTATTTT. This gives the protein CASSVAATDTQYF. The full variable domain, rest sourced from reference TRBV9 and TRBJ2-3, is DSGVTQTPKHLITATGQRVTLRCSPRSGDLSVYWYQQSLDQGLQFLIQYYNGEERAKGNILERFSAQQFPDLHSELNLSSLELGDSALYFCASSVAATDTQYFGPGTRLTVL.

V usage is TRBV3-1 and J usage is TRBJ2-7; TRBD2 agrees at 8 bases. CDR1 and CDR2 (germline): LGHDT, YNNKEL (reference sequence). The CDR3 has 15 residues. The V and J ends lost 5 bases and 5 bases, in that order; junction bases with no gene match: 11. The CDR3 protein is CASSYGLAEYDEQYV. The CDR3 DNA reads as TGTGCCAGCAGCTACGGACTAGCTGAGTACGACGAGCAGTACGTC.

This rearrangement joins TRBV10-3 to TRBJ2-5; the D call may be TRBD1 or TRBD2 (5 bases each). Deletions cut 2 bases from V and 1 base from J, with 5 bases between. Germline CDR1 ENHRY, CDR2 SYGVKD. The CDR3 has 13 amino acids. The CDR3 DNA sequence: TGTGCCATCAGTGAGGGGGGCCAAGAGACCCAGTACTTC. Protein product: CAISEGGQETQYF.

The CDR3 sequence is CASSSSGVLDYNEQFF. CDR3 in DNA: TGTGCCAGCAGCTCGAGCGGGGTCCTCGACTACAATGAGCAGTTCTTC. J is TRBJ2-1 and V is TRBV2; 7 nucleotides line up with TRBD2. V trimming: 6 bases; J trimming: 3 bases; junction bases outside the gene matches: 11. Germline V gives CDR1 SNHLY, CDR2 FYNNEI. The CDR3 spans 16 residues.

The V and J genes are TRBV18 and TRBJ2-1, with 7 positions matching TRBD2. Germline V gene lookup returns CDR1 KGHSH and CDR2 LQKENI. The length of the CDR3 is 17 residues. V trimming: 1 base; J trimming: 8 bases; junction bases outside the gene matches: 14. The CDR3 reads CASSPLRRLAEGHEQFF. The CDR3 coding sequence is TGTGCCAGCTCACCACTGCGCCGGCTAGCGGAGGGGCATGAGCAGTTCTTC. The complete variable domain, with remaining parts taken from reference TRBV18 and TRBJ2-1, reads NAGVMQNPRHLVRRRGQEARLRCSPMKGHSHVYWYRQLPEEGLKFMVYLQKENIIDESGMPKERFSAEFPKEGPSILRIQQVVRGDSAAYFCASSPLRRLAEGHEQFFGPGTRLTVL.

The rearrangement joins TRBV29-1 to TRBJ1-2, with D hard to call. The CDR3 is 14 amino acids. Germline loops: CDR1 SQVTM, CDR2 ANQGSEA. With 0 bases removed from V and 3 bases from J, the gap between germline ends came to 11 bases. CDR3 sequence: CSVEDPGGYYGYTF. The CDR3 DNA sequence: TGCAGCGTTGAAGATCCGGGTGGTTACTATGGCTACACCTTC.

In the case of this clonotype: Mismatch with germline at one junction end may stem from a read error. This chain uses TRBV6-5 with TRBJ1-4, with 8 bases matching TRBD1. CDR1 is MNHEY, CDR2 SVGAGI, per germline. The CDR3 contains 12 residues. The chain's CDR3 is CASSYGGQDFVF. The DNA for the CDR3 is TGTGCCAGCAGTTACGGGGGACAGGACTTTGTTTTT.

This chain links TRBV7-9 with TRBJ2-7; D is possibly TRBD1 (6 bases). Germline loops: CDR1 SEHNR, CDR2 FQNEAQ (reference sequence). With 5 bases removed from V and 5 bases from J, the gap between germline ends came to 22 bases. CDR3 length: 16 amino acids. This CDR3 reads CASSAFLPTGNHEQYF. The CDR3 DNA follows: TGTGCCAGCAGCGCCTTCCTCCCTACAGGGAACCACGAGCAGTACTTC.

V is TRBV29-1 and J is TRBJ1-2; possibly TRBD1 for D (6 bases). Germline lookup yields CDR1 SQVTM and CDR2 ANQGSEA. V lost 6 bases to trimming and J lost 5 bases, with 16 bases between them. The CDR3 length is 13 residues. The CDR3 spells CSVLGPGHYGYTF. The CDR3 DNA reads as TGCAGCGTCCTCGGACCGGGACATTATGGCTACACCTTC.

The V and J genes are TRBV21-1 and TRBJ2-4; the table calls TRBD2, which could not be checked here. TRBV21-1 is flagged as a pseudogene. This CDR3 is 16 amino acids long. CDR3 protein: CASSKGRAGAKNIQYF. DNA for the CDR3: TGTGCCAGCAGCAAAGGGAGGGCAGGGGCCAAAAACATTCAGTACTTC.

CDR3 sequence (DNA): TGTGCCAGCAGCTCCCTGACGGCGGAGAACACTGAAGCTTTCTTT. Encoded protein: CASSSLTAENTEAFF. This chain joins TRBV7-9 and TRBJ1-1, with D hard to call. Germline V gene sequence: CDR1 SEHNR, CDR2 FQNEAQ (reference sequence). V was cut by 4 bases and J by 1 base, with 13 bases left in between. This CDR3 comprises 15 residues.

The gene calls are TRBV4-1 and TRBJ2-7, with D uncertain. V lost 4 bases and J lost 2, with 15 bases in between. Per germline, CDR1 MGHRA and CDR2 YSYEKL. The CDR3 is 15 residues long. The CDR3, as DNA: TGCGCCAGCAGCCCCCGAGACGGAAGCCCCTACGAGCAGTACTTC. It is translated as CASSPRDGSPYEQYF.

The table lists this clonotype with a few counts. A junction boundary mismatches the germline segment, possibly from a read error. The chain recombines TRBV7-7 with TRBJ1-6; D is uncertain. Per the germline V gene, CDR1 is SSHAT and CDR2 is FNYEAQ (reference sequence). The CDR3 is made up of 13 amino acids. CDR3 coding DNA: TGTGCTAGCAGCTTAGGCGGAGGTTCACCCCTCCACTTT. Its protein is CASSLGGGSPLHF.

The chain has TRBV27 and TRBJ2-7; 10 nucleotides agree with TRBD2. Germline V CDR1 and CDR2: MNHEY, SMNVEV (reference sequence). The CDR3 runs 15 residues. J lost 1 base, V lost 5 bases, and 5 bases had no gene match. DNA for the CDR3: TGTGCCAGCAGTCAGATAGCGGGGGGTTCCTACGAGCAGTACTTC. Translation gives CASSQIAGGSYEQYF.

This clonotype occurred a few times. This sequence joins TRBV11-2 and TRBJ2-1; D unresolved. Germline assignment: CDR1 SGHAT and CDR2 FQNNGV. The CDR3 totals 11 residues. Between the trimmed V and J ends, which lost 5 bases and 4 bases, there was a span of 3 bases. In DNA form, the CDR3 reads TGTGCCAGCAGCCGGTACAATGAGCAGTTCTTC. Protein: CASSRYNEQFF.

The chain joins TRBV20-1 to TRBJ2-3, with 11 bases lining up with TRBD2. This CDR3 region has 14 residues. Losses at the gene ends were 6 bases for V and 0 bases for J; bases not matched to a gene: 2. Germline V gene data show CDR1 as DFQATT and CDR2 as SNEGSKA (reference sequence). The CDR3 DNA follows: TGCAGTGCAACTAGCGGGGGCAGCACAGATACGCAGTATTTT. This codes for CSATSGGSTDTQYF.

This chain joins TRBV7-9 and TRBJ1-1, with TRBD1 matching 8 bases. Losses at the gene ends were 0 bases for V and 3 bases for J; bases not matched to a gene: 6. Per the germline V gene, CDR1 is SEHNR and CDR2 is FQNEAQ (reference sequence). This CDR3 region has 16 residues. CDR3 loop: CASSLAGDRSYTEAFF. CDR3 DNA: TGTGCCAGCAGCTTAGCGGGGGACAGGTCTTACACTGAAGCTTTCTTT.

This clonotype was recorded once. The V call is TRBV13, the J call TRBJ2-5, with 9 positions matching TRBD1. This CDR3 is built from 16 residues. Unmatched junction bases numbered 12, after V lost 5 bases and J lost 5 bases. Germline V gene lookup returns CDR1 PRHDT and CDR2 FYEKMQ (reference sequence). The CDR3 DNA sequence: TGTGCCAGCAGCCGCGCCGGGACAGGGTCATACGAGACCCAGTACTTC. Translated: CASSRAGTGSYETQYF.

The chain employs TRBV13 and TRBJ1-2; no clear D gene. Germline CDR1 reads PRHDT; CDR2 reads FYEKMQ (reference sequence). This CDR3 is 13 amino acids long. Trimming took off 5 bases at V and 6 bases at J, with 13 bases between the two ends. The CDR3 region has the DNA TGTGCCAGCAGCCCGACGGCCCTGGATGGCTACACCTTC. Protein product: CASSPTALDGYTF.

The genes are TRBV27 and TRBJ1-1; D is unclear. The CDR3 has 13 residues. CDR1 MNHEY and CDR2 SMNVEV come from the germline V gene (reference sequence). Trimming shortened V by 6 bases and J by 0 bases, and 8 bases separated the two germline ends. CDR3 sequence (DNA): TGTGCCAGCAGCCCAGTGATGAACACTGAAGCTTTCTTT. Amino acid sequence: CASSPVMNTEAFF.

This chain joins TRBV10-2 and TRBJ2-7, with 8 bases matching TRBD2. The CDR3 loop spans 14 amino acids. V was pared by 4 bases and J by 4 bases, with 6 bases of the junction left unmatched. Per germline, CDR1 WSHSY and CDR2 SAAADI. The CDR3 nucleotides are TGCGCCAGCAGTGTAGGCGGGGGGCCGTACGAGCAGTACGTC. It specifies CASSVGGGPYEQYV.

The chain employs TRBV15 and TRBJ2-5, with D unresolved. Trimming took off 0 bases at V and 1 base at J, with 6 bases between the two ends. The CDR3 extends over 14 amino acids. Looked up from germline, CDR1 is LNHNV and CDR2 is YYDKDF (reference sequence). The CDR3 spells CATSRDTFQETQYF. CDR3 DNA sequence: TGTGCCACCAGCAGAGACACATTCCAAGAGACCCAGTACTTC.

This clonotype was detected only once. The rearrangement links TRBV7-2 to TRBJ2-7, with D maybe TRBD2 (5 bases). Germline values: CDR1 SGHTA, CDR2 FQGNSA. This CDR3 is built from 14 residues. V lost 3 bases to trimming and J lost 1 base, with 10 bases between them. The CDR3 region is CASSFPGGSYEQYV. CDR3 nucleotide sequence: TGTGCCAGCAGCTTTCCCGGCGGGTCCTACGAGCAGTACGTC.

CDR3 sequence (DNA): TGTGCCTGGAATCAGCTGGGGTCCAGCTATGGCTACACCTTC. It encodes CAWNQLGSSYGYTF. This chain connects TRBV30 to TRBJ1-2; D is unclear. Germline loops: CDR1 GTSNPN, CDR2 SVGIG (reference sequence). This CDR3 contains 14 residues. V was shortened by 4 bases and J by 4 bases, with 16 bases between the two germline ends.